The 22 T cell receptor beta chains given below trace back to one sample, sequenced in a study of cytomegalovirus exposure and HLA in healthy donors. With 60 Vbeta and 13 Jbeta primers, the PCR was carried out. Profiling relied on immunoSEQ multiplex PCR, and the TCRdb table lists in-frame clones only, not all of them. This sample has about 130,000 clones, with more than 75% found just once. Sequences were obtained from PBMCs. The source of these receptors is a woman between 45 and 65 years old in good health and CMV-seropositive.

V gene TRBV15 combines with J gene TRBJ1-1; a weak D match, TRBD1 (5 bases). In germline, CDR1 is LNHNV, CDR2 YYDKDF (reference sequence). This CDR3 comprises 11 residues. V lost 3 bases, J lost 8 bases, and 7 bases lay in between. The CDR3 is CATSSWTEAFF. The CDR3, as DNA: TGTGCCACCAGCAGCTGGACAGAAGCTTTCTTT.

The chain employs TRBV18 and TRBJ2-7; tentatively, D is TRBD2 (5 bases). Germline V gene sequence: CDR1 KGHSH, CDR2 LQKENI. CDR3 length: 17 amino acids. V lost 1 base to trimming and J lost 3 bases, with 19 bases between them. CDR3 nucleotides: TGTGCCAGCTCACCACGGACTCCTTCGGCCTTCAACTACGAGCAGTACTTC. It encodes CASSPRTPSAFNYEQYF.

DNA of the CDR3: TGTGCCAGCAGTTTTAGCGGGAGGAGTAATGAGCAGTTCTTC. It specifies CASSFSGRSNEQFF. The chain is built from TRBV28 and TRBJ2-1, with TRBD2 matching 10 bases. The CDR3 totals 14 residues. Looked up from germline, CDR1 is MDHEN and CDR2 is SYDVKM. With 3 bases clipped from V and 7 bases from J, the junction kept 3 bases outside the gene matches.

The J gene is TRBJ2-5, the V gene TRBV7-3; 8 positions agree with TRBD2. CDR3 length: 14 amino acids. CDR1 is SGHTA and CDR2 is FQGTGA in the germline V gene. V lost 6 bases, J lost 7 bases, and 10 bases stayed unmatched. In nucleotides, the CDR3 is TGTGCCAGCAGTGATTTAGCGGCGGGGGGGACCCAGTACTTC. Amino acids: CASSDLAAGGTQYF.

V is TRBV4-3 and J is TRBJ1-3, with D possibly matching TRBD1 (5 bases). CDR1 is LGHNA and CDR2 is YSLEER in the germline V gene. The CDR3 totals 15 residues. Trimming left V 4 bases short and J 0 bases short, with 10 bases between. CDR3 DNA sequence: TGCGCCAGCAGCCTATCGGGACTCTCTGGAAACACCATATATTTT. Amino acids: CASSLSGLSGNTIYF.

The CDR3 region has the DNA TGTGCCAGTAGTTTACCCGGGACTGCTTATGGCTACACCTTC. The encoded protein is CASSLPGTAYGYTF. The gene calls are TRBV19 and TRBJ1-2; maybe TRBD1 (5 bases). V was trimmed by 5 bases and J by 5 bases, leaving 15 bases between them. This CDR3 has 14 amino acids. CDR1 is LNHDA and CDR2 is SQIVND in the germline V gene (reference sequence).

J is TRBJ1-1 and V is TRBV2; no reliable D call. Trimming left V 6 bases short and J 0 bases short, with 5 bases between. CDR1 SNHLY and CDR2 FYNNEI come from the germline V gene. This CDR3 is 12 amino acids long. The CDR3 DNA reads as TGTGCCAGCAGGTTCGTGAACACTGAAGCTTTCTTT. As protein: CASRFVNTEAFF. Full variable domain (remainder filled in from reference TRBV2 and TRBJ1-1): EPEVTQTPSHQVTQMGQEVILRCVPISNHLYFYWYRQILGQKVEFLVSFYNNEISEKSEIFDDQFSVERPDGSNFTLKIRSTKLEDSAMYFCASRFVNTEAFFGQGTRLTVV.

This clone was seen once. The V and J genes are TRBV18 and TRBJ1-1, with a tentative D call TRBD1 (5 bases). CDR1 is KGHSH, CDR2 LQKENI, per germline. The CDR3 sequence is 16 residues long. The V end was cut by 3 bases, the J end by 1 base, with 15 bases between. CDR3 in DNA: TGTGCCAGCTCACCGTTTTCGGGGGTAGGGAACACTGAAGCTTTCTTT. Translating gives CASSPFSGVGNTEAFF.

CDR3 bases: TGCGCCAGCAGCCCCCGGATGAGCGATGAGCAGTTCTTC. Its protein product is CASSPRMSDEQFF. The J gene is TRBJ2-1, the V gene TRBV4-1; D is unresolved. In germline, CDR1 is MGHRA, CDR2 YSYEKL. The ends were cut back, 4 bases at V and 8 bases at J, with 12 bases in the middle. The CDR3 covers 13 residues.

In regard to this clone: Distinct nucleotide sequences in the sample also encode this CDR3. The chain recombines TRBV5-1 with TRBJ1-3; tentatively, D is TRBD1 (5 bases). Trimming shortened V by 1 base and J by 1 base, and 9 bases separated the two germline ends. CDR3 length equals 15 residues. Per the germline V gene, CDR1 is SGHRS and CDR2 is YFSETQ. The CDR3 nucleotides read TGCGCCAGCAGCTTGACGGGGGGTTCTGGAAACACCATATATTTT. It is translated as CASSLTGGSGNTIYF.

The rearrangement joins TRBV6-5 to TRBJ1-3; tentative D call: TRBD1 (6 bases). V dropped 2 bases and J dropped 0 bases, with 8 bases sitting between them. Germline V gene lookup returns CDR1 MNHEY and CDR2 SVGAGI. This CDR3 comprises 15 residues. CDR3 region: CASSYGGASGNTIYF. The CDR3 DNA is TGTGCCAGCAGTTACGGGGGCGCCTCTGGAAACACCATATATTTT.

CDR3 in amino acids: CASRRETNEKLFF. The CDR3 DNA is TGCGCCAGCAGGAGGGAAACTAATGAAAAACTGTTTTTT. The chain uses TRBV5-1 and TRBJ1-4; D unresolved. The V gene's germline CDR1 is SGHRS and CDR2 YFSETQ. The CDR3 runs to 13 residues. V lost 5 bases and J 1 base, leaving 6 bases between the germline ends. The full variable domain, in which reference TRBV5-1 and TRBJ1-4 provide the parts outside the CDR3, is KAGVTQTPRYLIKTRGQQVTLSCSPISGHRSVSWYQQTPGQGLQFLFEYFSETQRNKGNFPGRFSGRQFSNSRSEMNVSTLELGDSALYLCASRRETNEKLFFGSGTQLSVL.

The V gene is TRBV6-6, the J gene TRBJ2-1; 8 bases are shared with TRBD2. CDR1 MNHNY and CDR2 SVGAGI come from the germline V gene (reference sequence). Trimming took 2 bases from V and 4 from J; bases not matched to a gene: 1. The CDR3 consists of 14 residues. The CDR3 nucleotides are TGTGCCAGCAGTTACAGCGGGAGTTACAATGAGCAGTTCTTC. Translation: CASSYSGSYNEQFF.

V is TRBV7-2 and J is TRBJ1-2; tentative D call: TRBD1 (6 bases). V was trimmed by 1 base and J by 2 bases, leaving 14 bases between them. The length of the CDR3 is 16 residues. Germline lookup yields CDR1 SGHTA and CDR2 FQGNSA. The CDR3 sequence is CASSLDRDTENYGYTF. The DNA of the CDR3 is TGTGCCAGCAGCTTAGACCGGGACACCGAAAACTATGGCTACACCTTC.

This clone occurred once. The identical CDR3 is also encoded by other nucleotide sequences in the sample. Here the CDR3 reads CASSQDNSGGSPSQFF. Here the CDR3 DNA reads TGCGCCAGCAGCCAAGATAACTCTGGGGGGAGCCCCTCGCAGTTCTTC. This chain links TRBV4-1 with TRBJ2-1; D is perhaps TRBD2 (6 bases). This CDR3 comprises 16 residues. Per germline, CDR1 MGHRA and CDR2 YSYEKL. V was pared by 0 bases and J by 12 bases, with 21 bases between.

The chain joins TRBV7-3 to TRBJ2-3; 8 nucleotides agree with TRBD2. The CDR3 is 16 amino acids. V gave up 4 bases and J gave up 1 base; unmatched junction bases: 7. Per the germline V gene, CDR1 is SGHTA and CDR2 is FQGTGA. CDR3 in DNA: TGTGCCAGCAGCTCCCGGGGGGGGTGGGGCACAGATACGCAGTATTTT. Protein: CASSSRGGWGTDTQYF.

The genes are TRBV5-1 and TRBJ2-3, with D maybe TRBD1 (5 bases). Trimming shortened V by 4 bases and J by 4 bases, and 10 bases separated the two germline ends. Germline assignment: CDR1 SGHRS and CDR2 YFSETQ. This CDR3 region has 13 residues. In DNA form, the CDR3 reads TGCGCCAGCAGCAGGCAGACAGCAGATACGCAGTATTTT. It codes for CASSRQTADTQYF.

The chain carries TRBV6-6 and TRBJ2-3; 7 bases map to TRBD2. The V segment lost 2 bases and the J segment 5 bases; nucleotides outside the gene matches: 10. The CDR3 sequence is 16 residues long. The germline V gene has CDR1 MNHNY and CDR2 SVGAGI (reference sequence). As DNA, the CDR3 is TGTGCCAGCAGTTACCACGGGGAGGGCCCCCAAGATACGCAGTATTTT. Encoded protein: CASSYHGEGPQDTQYF.

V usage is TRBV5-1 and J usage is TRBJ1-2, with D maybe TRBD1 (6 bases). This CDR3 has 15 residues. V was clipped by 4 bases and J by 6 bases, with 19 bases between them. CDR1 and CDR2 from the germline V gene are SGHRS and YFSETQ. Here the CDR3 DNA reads TGCGCCAGCAGCCCGCGTCAGTCGGGGGGCAATGGCTACACCTTC. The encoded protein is CASSPRQSGGNGYTF.

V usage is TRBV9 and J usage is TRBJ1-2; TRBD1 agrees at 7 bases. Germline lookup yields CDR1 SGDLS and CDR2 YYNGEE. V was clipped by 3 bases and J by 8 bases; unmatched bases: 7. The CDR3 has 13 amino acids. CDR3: CASSAAQGLGYTF. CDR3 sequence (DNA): TGTGCCAGCAGCGCCGCACAGGGGCTGGGCTACACCTTC.

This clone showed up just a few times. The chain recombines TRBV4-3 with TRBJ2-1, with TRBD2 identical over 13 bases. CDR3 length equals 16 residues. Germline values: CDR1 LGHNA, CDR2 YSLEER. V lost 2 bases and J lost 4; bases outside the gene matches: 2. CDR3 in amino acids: CASSQQGLAGYNEQFF. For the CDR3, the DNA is TGCGCCAGCAGCCAACAGGGACTAGCGGGGTACAATGAGCAGTTCTTC.

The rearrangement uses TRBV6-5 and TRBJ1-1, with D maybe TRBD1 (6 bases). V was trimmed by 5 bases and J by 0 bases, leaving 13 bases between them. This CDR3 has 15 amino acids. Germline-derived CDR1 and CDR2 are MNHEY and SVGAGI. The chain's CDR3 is CASSRTGHLNTEAFF. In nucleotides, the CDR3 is TGTGCCAGCAGTCGAACGGGACACCTGAACACTGAAGCTTTCTTT.